These 11 T cell receptor beta chains share one sample of origin, sequenced in a study of T cells in Graves' hyperthyroidism and ophthalmopathy. RNA transcripts gave rise to amplified TCR beta CDR3 regions. Carried out on the TCR CDR3, a first-round RT-PCR used the HTBI primer set. TCRdb passed the multiplex PCR reads through MiXCR, listing each CDR3 protein once. The sample lists a few hundred thousand distinct CDR3 sequences; approximately 22% were seen once. Sample: blood. Receptor source: a woman between 50 and 59 years old with Graves' hyperthyroidism.

This clonotype was observed a few times. A read error is possible here, since a much larger clone lies one base away. J is TRBJ2-7 and V is TRBV28; the D gene is possibly TRBD2 (5 bases). V was pared by 8 bases and J by 9 bases, with 17 bases between. The CDR3 runs to 12 residues. The germline V gene has CDR1 MDHEN and CDR2 SYDVKM. The CDR3 coding sequence is TGTGCCAGCTGTATTCCCGGACTTGGGCAGTACTTC. Encoded protein: CASCIPGLGQYF. The full variable domain, completed using reference TRBV28 and TRBJ2-7, is DVKVTQSSRYLVKRTGEKVFLECVQDMDHENMFWYRQDPGLGLRLIYFSYDVKMKEKGDIPEGYSVSREKKERFSLILESASTNQTSMYLCASCIPGLGQYFGPGTRLTVT.

The chain recombines TRBV20-1 with TRBJ1-1; possibly TRBD1 for D (5 bases). CDR1 is DFQATT, CDR2 SNEGSKA, per germline (reference sequence). V dropped 5 bases and J dropped 6 bases, with 13 bases sitting between them. The CDR3 loop spans 12 amino acids. The CDR3 nucleotides read TGCAGTGCTGGGGGGGGAGCGGCTGAAGCTTTCTTT. Protein sequence: CSAGGGAAEAFF.

This clonotype was seen only a few times. The chain combines TRBV7-3 with TRBJ2-3, with D possibly matching TRBD1 (6 bases). Trimming left V 4 bases short and J 0 bases short, with 11 bases between. Per the germline V gene, CDR1 is SGHTA and CDR2 is FQGTGA. This CDR3 comprises 15 residues. The CDR3 is CASSSWGQSTDTQYF. In DNA form, the CDR3 reads TGTGCCAGCAGCTCGTGGGGACAAAGCACAGATACGCAGTATTTT.

This clonotype was counted between two and nine times. The chain couples TRBV7-2 to TRBJ1-6; unclear D gene. The germline gives CDR1 SGHTA, CDR2 FQGNSA. This CDR3 comprises 14 residues. The V end was cut by 5 bases, the J end by 6 bases, with 11 bases between. CDR3 amino acids: CASSRGRTNSPLHF. The CDR3 DNA sequence: TGTGCCAGCAGCCGAGGACGTACTAATTCACCCCTCCACTTT.

This clonotype was found many times. The chain combines TRBV12-3 or TRBV12-4 with TRBJ2-1; 11 bases are a match to TRBD2. Losses at the gene ends were 4 bases for V and 0 bases for J; bases not matched to a gene: 2. CDR3 length: 16 amino acids. Written as DNA, the CDR3 is TGTGCCAGCAGTTATAGCGGGAGGGGCTCCTACAATGAGCAGTTCTTC. Protein sequence: CASSYSGRGSYNEQFF.

This clonotype was detected ten times or more. The CDR3 DNA reads as TGTGCCAGCAGCCAGGGGGGGTCTGGTGAAAAACTGTTTTTT. Translating it yields CASSQGGSGEKLFF. This sequence joins TRBV3-1 and TRBJ1-4, with D possibly matching TRBD1 (5 bases). The germline V gene encodes CDR1 LGHDT and CDR2 YNNKEL (reference sequence). The ends were cut back, 3 bases at V and 7 bases at J, with 12 bases in the middle. This CDR3 is built from 14 residues.

This chain links TRBV19 with TRBJ1-6; TRBD1 aligns across 10 bases. The CDR3 is 16 amino acids. Germline assignment: CDR1 LNHDA and CDR2 SQIVND (reference sequence). V was clipped by 6 bases and J by 7 bases; unmatched bases: 9. The CDR3 sequence is CASRVTGGGENSPLHF. DNA of the CDR3: TGTGCCAGTAGGGTGACAGGGGGCGGTGAGAATTCACCCCTCCACTTT.

This clonotype was recorded many times. The chain is built from TRBV7-9 and TRBJ2-3; TRBD2 matches 13 bases. The germline V gene encodes CDR1 SEHNR and CDR2 FQNEAQ (reference sequence). This CDR3 is built from 16 residues. J gave up 5 bases and V 5 bases, and 7 bases lay outside the gene matches. The CDR3 bases are TGTGCCAGCAGCCCAGGACTAGCGGGAGATCTAGATACGCAGTATTTT. It is translated as CASSPGLAGDLDTQYF.

V is TRBV19 and J is TRBJ1-1; D gene ambiguous. The CDR3 has 12 amino acids. Germline V CDR1 and CDR2: LNHDA, SQIVND (reference sequence). Trimming cost V 5 bases and J 5 bases, with 9 bases left between them. The DNA for the CDR3 is TGTGCCAGTAGTGACCGACTAACTGAAGCTTTCTTT. Translation gives CASSDRLTEAFF.

This clonotype occurred many times. This chain joins TRBV5-6 and TRBJ2-2, with 11 bases fitting TRBD1. From germline, CDR1 is SGHDT and CDR2 YYEEEE. The CDR3 has 15 residues. V was clipped by 3 bases and J by 6 bases; unmatched bases: 4. The CDR3 DNA is TGTGCCAGCAGCTCGGACAGGGGGCGCGCCGGGGAGCTGTTTTTT. Translation gives CASSSDRGRAGELFF.

This clonotype was found many times. The gene calls are TRBV3-1 and TRBJ1-5; unclear D gene. The ends were cut back, 7 bases at V and 7 bases at J, with 23 bases in the middle. Germline CDR1 LGHDT, CDR2 YNNKEL (reference sequence). The CDR3 sequence is 16 residues long. CDR3 residues: CASTGEPGRSRQPQHF. The DNA for the CDR3 is TGTGCCAGCACAGGTGAGCCCGGGCGTTCCCGGCAGCCCCAGCATTTT.